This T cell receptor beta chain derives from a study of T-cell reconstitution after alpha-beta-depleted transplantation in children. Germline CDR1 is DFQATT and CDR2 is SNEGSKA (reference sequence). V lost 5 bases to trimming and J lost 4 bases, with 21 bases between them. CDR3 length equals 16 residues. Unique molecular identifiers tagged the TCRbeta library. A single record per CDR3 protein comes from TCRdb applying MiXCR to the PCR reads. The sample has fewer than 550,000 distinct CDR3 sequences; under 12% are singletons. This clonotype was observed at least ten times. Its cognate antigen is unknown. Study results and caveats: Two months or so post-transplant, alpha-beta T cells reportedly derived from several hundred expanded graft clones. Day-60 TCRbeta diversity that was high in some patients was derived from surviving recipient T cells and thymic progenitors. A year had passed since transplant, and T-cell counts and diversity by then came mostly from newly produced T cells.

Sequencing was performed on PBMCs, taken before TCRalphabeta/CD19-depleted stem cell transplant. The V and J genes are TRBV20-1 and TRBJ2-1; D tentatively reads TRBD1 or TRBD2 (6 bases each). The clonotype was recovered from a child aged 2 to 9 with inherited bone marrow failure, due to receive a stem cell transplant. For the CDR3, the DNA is TGCAGTGCTGAACAGGGTGCTAGCGAGCGGTACAATGAGCAGTTCTTC. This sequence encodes CSAEQGASERYNEQFF.